These 30 T cell receptor beta chains were sequenced from one sample in a study of T cells in Graves' hyperthyroidism and ophthalmopathy. RNA transcripts yielded amplified TCR beta CDR3 regions. The study used the HTBI primer set for a first-round RT-PCR of the TCR CDR3. One entry per CDR3 protein results from TCRdb running MiXCR on the multiplex PCR reads. This table holds about 600,000 distinct CDR3 sequences, approximately 15% found once. Sequenced sample: blood. The receptor set was obtained from a woman under 30 with Graves' ophthalmopathy.

Only a few counts were recorded for this clonotype. The V call is TRBV27, the J call TRBJ2-6; 7 bases fit TRBD1. Germline lookup yields CDR1 MNHEY and CDR2 SMNVEV (reference sequence). V gave up 5 bases and J gave up 0 bases; unmatched junction bases: 7. This CDR3 is 17 amino acids long. The CDR3 DNA follows: TGTGCCAGCAGTCCAAGACAGGGTAGCTCTGGGGCCAACGTCCTGACTTTC. It codes for CASSPRQGSSGANVLTF.

The chain has TRBV6-5 and TRBJ2-2; D is ambiguous. CDR1 is MNHEY, CDR2 SVGAGI, per germline. The V end was cut by 0 bases, the J end by 5 bases, with 10 bases between. The CDR3 is 15 amino acids. The CDR3 DNA reads TGTGCCAGCAGTTACTCGGGCGAGGTAACCGGGGAGCTGTTTTTT. Encoded protein: CASSYSGEVTGELFF.

This clonotype occurred many times. This chain joins TRBV27 and TRBJ2-7; no clear D. The CDR3 has 14 residues. CDR1 and CDR2 (germline): MNHEY, SMNVEV (reference sequence). Trimming cost V 6 bases and J 4 bases, with 16 bases left between them. The CDR3 DNA reads as TGTGCCAGCAGCCTCGGAGCCCGTGGGTACGAGCAGTACTTC. This sequence encodes CASSLGARGYEQYF.

This clonotype was seen more than once but under ten times. The rearrangement links TRBV7-8 to TRBJ2-6, with 11 bases matching TRBD2. Trimming cost V 2 bases and J 1 base; bases outside gene matches: 7. Per the germline V gene, CDR1 is SGHVS and CDR2 is FQNEAQ. CDR3 size: 19 residues. CDR3 sequence reads: CASSLRLAGGKSGANVLTF. The DNA for the CDR3 is TGTGCCAGCAGCTTACGTCTAGCGGGAGGAAAGTCTGGGGCCAACGTCCTGACTTTC.

This clonotype was detected ten times or more. Relative to the germline gene, one junction end is altered; a read error may explain this. The rearrangement links TRBV12-3 or TRBV12-4 to TRBJ2-2, with D possibly matching TRBD2 (6 bases). The CDR3 is 10 amino acids. The CDR3 coding sequence is TGTGCCAGCAATCCGCGGGGACTTTCTTTT. Amino acid sequence: CASNPRGLSF.

This clonotype was counted ten times or more. The chain recombines TRBV5-1 with TRBJ2-1; 13 bases match TRBD2. Germline values: CDR1 SGHRS, CDR2 YFSETQ. The V and J ends lost 0 bases and 7 bases, in that order; junction bases with no gene match: 7. The CDR3 sequence is 17 residues long. This CDR3 is CASSLAPGLAGRNEQFF. The CDR3 bases are TGCGCCAGCAGCTTGGCCCCGGGACTAGCGGGAAGGAATGAGCAGTTCTTC.

This clonotype was observed at least ten times. This sequence joins TRBV11-3 and TRBJ2-7; the D call may be TRBD1 or TRBD2 (6 bases each). The CDR3 consists of 15 residues. Germline V gene data show CDR1 as SGHNT and CDR2 as YENEEA. The germline V and J ends were trimmed by 4 bases and 0 bases, with 13 bases remaining between them. The CDR3 is CASSSEGGSSYEQYF. The CDR3 bases are TGTGCCAGCAGCTCGGAGGGGGGCAGCTCCTACGAGCAGTACTTC.

The genes are TRBV5-6 and TRBJ1-5, with D possibly TRBD1 on 5 matching bases. The CDR3 has 14 amino acids. The V gene's germline CDR1 is SGHDT and CDR2 YYEEEE. The V end lost 1 base, the J end lost 5 bases, and 10 bases lay between the germline ends. CDR3 nucleotide sequence: TGTGCCAGCAGCTTGTTTGGGGGGGATCAGCCCCAGCATTTT. As protein: CASSLFGGDQPQHF.

The sample holds many counts of this clonotype. V usage is TRBV11-2 and J usage is TRBJ2-1; 7 nucleotides line up with TRBD2. CDR3 length equals 15 residues. Germline V gene sequence: CDR1 SGHAT, CDR2 FQNNGV. V lost 3 bases to trimming and J lost 3 bases; unmatched junction nucleotides: 5. The CDR3 DNA sequence: TGTGCCAGCAGCTTTGGCGGGAGCAACTACAATGAGCAGTTCTTC. It encodes CASSFGGSNYNEQFF.

This clonotype has just a few counts. The chain has TRBV29-1 and TRBJ2-2, with no clear D. V lost 1 base, J lost 5 bases, and 14 bases lay in between. Germline lookup yields CDR1 SQVTM and CDR2 ANQGSEA. This CDR3 has 15 residues. CDR3 sequence: CSVEGGRKGTGELFF. In DNA, the CDR3 is TGCAGCGTTGAAGGTGGCAGGAAAGGGACCGGGGAGCTGTTTTTT.

This clonotype has only a few counts. Relative to the germline gene, one junction end is altered; a read error may explain this. The rearrangement links TRBV9 to TRBJ2-7; 7 nucleotides agree with TRBD1. CDR1 and CDR2 from the germline V gene are SGDLS and YYNGEE. CDR3 length: 15 residues. CDR3 sequence: CASGVETGFTYEQYF. Here the CDR3 DNA reads TGTGCCAGCGGCGTGGAGACAGGGTTTACCTACGAGCAGTACTTC. Full variable domain (outside the CDR3, taken from reference TRBV9 and TRBJ2-7): DSGVTQTPKHLITATGQRVTLRCSPRSGDLSVYWYQQSLDQGLQFLIQYYNGEERAKGNILERFSAQQFPDLHSELNLSSLELGDSALYFCASGVETGFTYEQYFGPGTRLTVT.

At least ten counts were recorded for this clonotype. The chain recombines TRBV20-1 with TRBJ2-5, with D perhaps matching TRBD2 (6 bases). This CDR3 is 13 amino acids long. CDR1 is DFQATT and CDR2 is SNEGSKA in the germline V gene (reference sequence). The V and J ends lost 4 bases and 1 base respectively, with 10 bases between them. Written as DNA, the CDR3 is TGCAGTGCTATTGGACTAACCCAAGAGACCCAGTACTTC. This sequence encodes CSAIGLTQETQYF.

This clonotype was found many times. The genes are TRBV3-1 and TRBJ1-5, with D uncertain. V was trimmed by 0 bases and J by 6 bases, leaving 6 bases between them. The germline gives CDR1 LGHDT, CDR2 YNNKEL (reference sequence). The CDR3 runs to 13 residues. The CDR3 sequence: CASSQDLRQPQHF. Written as DNA, the CDR3 is TGTGCCAGCAGCCAAGACTTACGTCAGCCCCAGCATTTT.

This clonotype was counted at least ten times. This chain uses TRBV27 with TRBJ2-7; TRBD2 agrees at 8 bases. CDR1 MNHEY and CDR2 SMNVEV come from the germline V gene (reference sequence). V lost 6 bases, J lost 3 bases, and 4 bases stayed unmatched. This CDR3 is 13 amino acids long. CDR3 sequence: CASRSGSSYEQYF. The CDR3, as DNA: TGTGCCAGCAGGAGCGGGAGTAGCTACGAGCAGTACTTC.

This clonotype was recorded many times. This chain links TRBV20-1 with TRBJ2-5; TRBD1 agrees at 7 bases. Trimming took 6 bases from V and 5 from J; bases not matched to a gene: 3. This CDR3 region has 11 residues. Germline V lookup: CDR1 DFQATT, CDR2 SNEGSKA (reference sequence). The CDR3 region is CSARQGETQYF. The CDR3 bases are TGCAGTGCGCGACAGGGCGAGACCCAGTACTTC.

Many counts were recorded for this clonotype. The rearrangement uses TRBV7-9 and TRBJ1-1, with D unresolved. The ends were cut back, 2 bases at V and 0 bases at J, with 10 bases in the middle. Germline CDR1 and CDR2: SEHNR and FQNEAQ (reference sequence). CDR3 size: 15 residues. The CDR3 coding sequence is TGTGCCAGCAGCTTACGGCGCAGAATGAACACTGAAGCTTTCTTT. Amino acids: CASSLRRRMNTEAFF.

Note on this clonotype: This may stem from a read error, because a much larger clone lies one nucleotide away. The J gene is TRBJ1-2, the V gene TRBV11-1, with D maybe TRBD1 (6 bases). The germline gives CDR1 SGHAT, CDR2 FQDESV (reference sequence). The CDR3 spans 16 residues. CDR3 nucleotides: TGTACCAGCAGCTTATCCCGGAAGGACAGCAACTATGGCTACACCTTC. Its protein is CTSSLSRKDSNYGYTF. Based on the CDR3 plus reference TRBV11-1 and TRBJ1-2, the full variable domain is EAEVAQSPRYKITEKSQAVAFWCDPISGHATLYWYRQILGQGPELLVQFQDESVVDDSQLPKDRFSAERLKGVDSTLKIQPAELGDSAMYLCTSSLSRKDSNYGYTFGSGTRLTVV.

The rearrangement links TRBV10-2 to TRBJ1-5; unclear D gene. Germline V lookup: CDR1 WSHSY, CDR2 SAAADI. V was trimmed by 4 bases and J by 0 bases, leaving 10 bases between them. The CDR3 runs 15 residues. CDR3 residues: CASSVDGYSNQPQHF. CDR3 DNA: TGCGCCAGCAGTGTTGACGGATATAGCAATCAGCCCCAGCATTTT.

This clonotype was detected many times. DNA of the CDR3: TGTGCCAGCAGCCAGGCTAGCGGGCCTTTTCGGCAGTACTTC. It translates to CASSQASGPFRQYF. V gene TRBV3-1 combines with J gene TRBJ2-7, with TRBD2 identical over 8 bases. The length of the CDR3 is 14 residues. The germline gives CDR1 LGHDT, CDR2 YNNKEL (reference sequence). Losses at the gene ends were 3 bases for V and 9 bases for J; bases not matched to a gene: 10.

This clonotype appeared many times. The chain is built from TRBV7-9 and TRBJ2-1, with D tentatively TRBD1 or TRBD2 (5 bases each). Per the germline V gene, CDR1 is SEHNR and CDR2 is FQNEAQ (reference sequence). There are 15 residues in the CDR3. Trimming took 2 bases from V and 7 from J, leaving 15 bases between them. The CDR3 nucleotides are TGTGCCAGCAGCTTAAGGGACGTCTTGGGGAATGAGCAGTTCTTC. It codes for CASSLRDVLGNEQFF.

The chain couples TRBV10-2 to TRBJ2-3; 8 bases match TRBD2. This CDR3 has 15 amino acids. J lost 2 bases, V lost 6 bases, and 7 bases had no gene match. The germline V gene encodes CDR1 WSHSY and CDR2 SAAADI. The chain's CDR3 is CASSARLANTDTQYF. The CDR3, as DNA: TGCGCCAGCAGCGCCAGACTAGCGAACACAGATACGCAGTATTTT.

This clonotype was seen many times. This chain uses TRBV7-2 with TRBJ2-7; 14 nucleotides line up with TRBD2. The CDR3 spans 15 residues. V shed 3 bases, J shed 5 bases, and the junction held 3 bases outside the gene matches. Germline lookup yields CDR1 SGHTA and CDR2 FQGNSA. The CDR3 spells CASSLTSGRENEQYF. In nucleotides, the CDR3 is TGTGCCAGCAGCTTGACTAGCGGGAGGGAAAACGAGCAGTACTTC.

This clonotype was seen at least ten times. The chain joins TRBV3-1 to TRBJ2-1; the D gene is possibly TRBD2 (5 bases). Trimming shortened V by 5 bases and J by 8 bases, and 10 bases separated the two germline ends. This CDR3 contains 12 residues. Germline V gene sequence: CDR1 LGHDT, CDR2 YNNKEL (reference sequence). DNA for the CDR3: TGTGCCAGCAGCTTTAGCGTCGATGAGCAGTTCTTC. This translates into CASSFSVDEQFF.

There are a few counts of this clonotype. The V and J genes are TRBV4-1 and TRBJ1-1; 7 nucleotides align to TRBD1. Germline V gene data show CDR1 as MGHRA and CDR2 as YSYEKL. Trimming took 0 bases from V and 0 from J; bases not matched to a gene: 10. The CDR3 totals 18 residues. Written as DNA, the CDR3 is TGCGCCAGCAGCCAAGAAGCCGTCCTACAGGGGATGAACACTGAAGCTTTCTTT. This translates into CASSQEAVLQGMNTEAFF.

This clonotype was detected only a few times. The CDR3 DNA reads TGTGCCAGCAGCAATGGACAGGCCTGGAGCTATGGCTACACCTTC. This encodes CASSNGQAWSYGYTF. J is TRBJ1-2 and V is TRBV12-3 or TRBV12-4, with 7 bases matching TRBD1. The CDR3 has 15 amino acids. After removal of 6 bases from V and 4 bases from J, the junction contained 11 bases not matched to a gene.

This clonotype was seen only a few times. The V and J genes are TRBV4-1 and TRBJ1-2; 7 bases agree with TRBD1. CDR3 length: 15 residues. CDR1 and CDR2 from the germline V gene are MGHRA and YSYEKL. The J segment lost 8 bases and the V segment lost 1 base, leaving 10 bases of the junction unmatched. CDR3 sequence: CASSQVADRAEGYTF. The CDR3 bases are TGCGCCAGCAGCCAAGTCGCAGACAGGGCGGAGGGCTACACCTTC.

This chain links TRBV7-2 with TRBJ1-3; no firm D call. Germline V gives CDR1 SGHTA, CDR2 FQGNSA. The CDR3 runs to 14 residues. Trimming cost V 5 bases and J 3 bases, with 11 bases left between them. As DNA, the CDR3 is TGTGCCAGCAGCATTACAGAAGATGGAAACACCATATATTTT. It is translated as CASSITEDGNTIYF.

This clonotype occurred a few times. The CDR3 spells CASSLGHLRVSESSGNTIYF. The CDR3 nucleotides read TGTGCCAGCAGCTTAGGTCACCTCCGGGTCAGCGAATCCTCTGGAAACACCATATATTTT. This sequence joins TRBV7-9 and TRBJ1-3; D is unclear. Germline values: CDR1 SEHNR, CDR2 FQNEAQ (reference sequence). V gave up 1 base and J gave up 0 bases, with 22 bases separating them. The CDR3 totals 20 residues.

The rearrangement uses TRBV20-1 and TRBJ2-2, with no clear D. The CDR3 has 15 amino acids. Trimming left V 0 bases short and J 5 bases short, with 13 bases between. In germline, CDR1 is DFQATT, CDR2 SNEGSKA (reference sequence). Here the CDR3 reads CSARDPDGPTGELFF. The CDR3, as DNA: TGCAGTGCTAGAGATCCCGACGGCCCAACCGGGGAGCTGTTTTTT.

This clonotype was observed many times. The V gene is TRBV18, the J gene TRBJ2-7; D unresolved. This CDR3 region has 15 residues. Germline values: CDR1 KGHSH, CDR2 LQKENI. Trimming pared 1 base from V and 1 base from J, leaving 11 bases between. The CDR3 loop reads CASSPRRQLSYEQYF. The CDR3 nucleotides are TGTGCCAGCTCACCACGCCGGCAACTATCCTACGAGCAGTACTTC.